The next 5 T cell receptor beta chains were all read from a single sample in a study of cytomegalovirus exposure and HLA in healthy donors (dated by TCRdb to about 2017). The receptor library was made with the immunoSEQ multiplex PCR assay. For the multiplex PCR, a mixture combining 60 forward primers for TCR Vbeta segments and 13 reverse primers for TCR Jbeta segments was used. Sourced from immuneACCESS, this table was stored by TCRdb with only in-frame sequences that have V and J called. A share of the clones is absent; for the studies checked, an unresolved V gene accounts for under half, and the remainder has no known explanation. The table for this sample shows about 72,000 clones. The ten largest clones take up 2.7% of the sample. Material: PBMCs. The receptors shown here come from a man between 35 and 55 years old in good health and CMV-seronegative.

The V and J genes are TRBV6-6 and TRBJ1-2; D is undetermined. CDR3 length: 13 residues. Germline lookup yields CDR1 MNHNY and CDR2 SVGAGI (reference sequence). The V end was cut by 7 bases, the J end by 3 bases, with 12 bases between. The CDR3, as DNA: TGTGCCAGCAAACGGGATTTGGACTATGGCTACACCTTC. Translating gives CASKRDLDYGYTF.

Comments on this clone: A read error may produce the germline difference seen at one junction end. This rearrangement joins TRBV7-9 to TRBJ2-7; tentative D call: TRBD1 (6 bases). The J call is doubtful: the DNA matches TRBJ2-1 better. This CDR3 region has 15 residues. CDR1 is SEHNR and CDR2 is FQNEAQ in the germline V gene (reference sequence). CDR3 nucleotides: TGTGGCAGCAGCTATAAGGGGGTTGGGGCCTACGAGCAGTTCTTC. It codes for CGSSYKGVGAYEQFF.

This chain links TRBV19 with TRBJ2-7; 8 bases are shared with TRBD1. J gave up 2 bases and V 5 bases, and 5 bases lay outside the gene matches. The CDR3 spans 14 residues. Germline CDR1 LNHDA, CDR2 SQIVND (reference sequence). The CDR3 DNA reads TGTGCCAGTAGTTTCTCAGGGGGCCCCTACGAGCAGTACTTC. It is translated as CASSFSGGPYEQYF.

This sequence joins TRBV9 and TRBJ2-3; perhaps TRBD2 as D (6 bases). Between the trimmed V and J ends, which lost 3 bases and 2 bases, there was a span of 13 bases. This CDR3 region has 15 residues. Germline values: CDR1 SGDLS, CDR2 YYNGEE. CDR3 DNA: TGTGCCAGCAGCGCCGGGACTCCTTTCACAGATACGCAGTATTTT. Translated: CASSAGTPFTDTQYF.

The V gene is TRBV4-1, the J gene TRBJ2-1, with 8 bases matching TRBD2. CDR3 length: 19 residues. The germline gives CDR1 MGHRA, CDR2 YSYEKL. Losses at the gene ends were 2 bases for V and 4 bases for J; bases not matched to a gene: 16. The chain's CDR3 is CASSQSRGQGTSRYNEQFF. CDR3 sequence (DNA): TGCGCCAGCAGCCAATCGAGGGGCCAAGGGACTAGTCGATACAATGAGCAGTTCTTC.